This T cell receptor beta chain was identified in a study of T cell responses to AZD1222 COVID-19 vaccine. The study, taken as a whole, reports: Donors in the cohort were predominantly white British and more often female, and clonal diversity was possibly underestimated. Spike-specific TCR breadth and depth went up after people got two AZD1222 doses.

The repertoire was sequenced with immunoSEQ multiplex PCR; TCRdb's copy has only in-frame clones and lacks some. The sample yields 70,000 to 90,000 clones, 86% seen once. As concerns this clone: Its cognate antigen is unknown.

The CDR3 covers 14 residues. This TCR derives from an adult in good health. The chain joins TRBV21-1 to TRBJ2-7; the D call of TRBD1 is as the table states it, not checked on the DNA. TRBV21-1 is a pseudogene. The sample in question was peripheral blood, obtained on day 0 of AZD1222 vaccination. The DNA of the CDR3 is TGTGCCAGCAGCCCAAAAGGGCAGGGCTACGAGCAGTACTTC. Translating it yields CASSPKGQGYEQYF.